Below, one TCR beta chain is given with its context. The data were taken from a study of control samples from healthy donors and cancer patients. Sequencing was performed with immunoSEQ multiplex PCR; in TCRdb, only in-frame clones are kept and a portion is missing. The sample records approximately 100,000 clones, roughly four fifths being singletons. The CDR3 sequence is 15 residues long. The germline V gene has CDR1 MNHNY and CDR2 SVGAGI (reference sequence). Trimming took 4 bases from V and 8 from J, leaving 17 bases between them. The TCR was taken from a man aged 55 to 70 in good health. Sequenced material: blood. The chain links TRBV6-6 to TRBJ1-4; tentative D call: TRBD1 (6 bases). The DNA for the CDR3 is TGTGCCAGCAGTTCCCCCACGACAGGACTCGAAAAACTGTTTTTT. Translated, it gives CASSSPTTGLEKLFF.